These 23 T cell receptor beta chains were all obtained from the same sample, sequenced in a study of cytomegalovirus exposure and HLA in healthy donors. PCR amplification relied on 60 Vbeta primers (plus 13 Jbeta primers). Clones were sequenced by immunoSEQ multiplex PCR, and TCRdb holds only the in-frame ones, with some missing. The sample consists of 150,000 to 200,000 clones, roughly 83% of them appearing once. Material: PBMCs. The receptors originated from a woman in her forties or fifties in good health and CMV-seronegative.

This clone was seen a single time. CDR3 loop: CASSKGTGISSGANVLTF. The DNA for the CDR3 is TGTGCCAGCAGCAAAGGGACAGGGATAAGCTCTGGGGCCAACGTCCTGACTTTC. The gene calls are TRBV28 and TRBJ2-6, with 9 bases identical to TRBD1. This CDR3 region has 18 residues. Germline V gene lookup returns CDR1 MDHEN and CDR2 SYDVKM. Unmatched junction bases numbered 9, after V lost 6 bases and J lost 0 bases.

In the case of this clone: Germline and junction disagree at one end, which may indicate a read error. V gene TRBV6-1 combines with J gene TRBJ1-1; 9 positions agree with TRBD1. The CDR3 contains 17 residues. From germline, CDR1 is MNHNS and CDR2 SASEGT. In DNA, the CDR3 is TGTGCCAGCAGTGAAGATGTGGACAGGGGTCGACCTATTGAAGCTTCCTTT. It encodes CASSEDVDRGRPIEASF.

The rearrangement joins TRBV30 to TRBJ2-5; 8 nucleotides match TRBD1. This CDR3 has 14 residues. The trim removed 2 bases at V and 4 bases at J, leaving 6 bases unmatched. CDR1 and CDR2 (germline): GTSNPN, SVGIG (reference sequence). The CDR3 loop reads CAWSPDRVAETQYF. CDR3 bases: TGTGCCTGGAGTCCGGACAGGGTGGCAGAGACCCAGTACTTC.

Only one count was recorded for this clone. The chain couples TRBV15 to TRBJ1-2, with D hard to call. The length of the CDR3 is 15 residues. Trimming took 0 bases from V and 7 from J, leaving 15 bases between them. Germline V gene data show CDR1 as LNHNV and CDR2 as YYDKDF (reference sequence). The DNA of the CDR3 is TGTGCCACCAGCAGAGATCTCTACGCCGCGGGTGGCTACACCTTC. Residues: CATSRDLYAAGGYTF.

The chain has TRBV5-1 and TRBJ2-5, with D perhaps TRBD1 (6 bases). The CDR3 covers 14 residues. Trimming removed 0 bases from V and 5 bases from J, with 11 bases in between. Germline V gene sequence: CDR1 SGHRS, CDR2 YFSETQ. Written as DNA, the CDR3 is TGCGCCAGCAGCTTGGCCGTCAGGGGTGAGACCCAGTACTTC. It is translated as CASSLAVRGETQYF. Together with reference TRBV5-1 and TRBJ2-5, the CDR3 gives the full variable domain: KAGVTQTPRYLIKTRGQQVTLSCSPISGHRSVSWYQQTPGQGLQFLFEYFSETQRNKGNFPGRFSGRQFSNSRSEMNVSTLELGDSALYLCASSLAVRGETQYFGPGTRLLVL.

The chain has TRBV4-3 and TRBJ2-7, with TRBD2 identical over 11 bases. Trimming cost V 4 bases and J 1 base; bases outside gene matches: 3. Germline-derived CDR1 and CDR2 are LGHNA and YSLEER. The CDR3 is 15 amino acids. CDR3 protein: CASSRGTSGSYEQYF. The CDR3 DNA reads TGCGCCAGCAGCCGCGGGACTAGCGGATCCTACGAGCAGTACTTC.

The chain joins TRBV6-5 to TRBJ2-5, with TRBD2 matching 7 bases. The end of the DNA fits TRBJ2-7 better, so the J call may be wrong. Germline assignment: CDR1 MNHEY and CDR2 SVGAGI. The CDR3 extends over 15 amino acids. This CDR3 reads CASSYSLAETYEQYF. The CDR3 nucleotides read TGTGCCAGCAGTTACTCTCTAGCGGAGACCTACGAGCAGTACTTC.

This chain joins TRBV7-9 and TRBJ2-1; D might be TRBD1 (5 bases). The CDR3 is 13 amino acids. Germline loops: CDR1 SEHNR, CDR2 FQNEAQ (reference sequence). Trimming removed 1 base from V and 10 bases from J, with 11 bases in between. CDR3: CASSLEGSGEQFF. The DNA of the CDR3 is TGTGCCAGCAGCTTAGAGGGGTCAGGGGAGCAGTTCTTC.

The V call is TRBV10-3, the J call TRBJ2-1; TRBD2 matches at 12 bases. V dropped 7 bases and J dropped 8; count of bases not matched to a gene: 9. The CDR3 consists of 15 residues. Germline assignment: CDR1 ENHRY and CDR2 SYGVKD. The CDR3 sequence: CAITRTSGIQHEQFF. CDR3 DNA sequence: TGTGCCATCACCCGGACTAGCGGGATTCAACATGAGCAGTTCTTC.

CDR3 sequence reads: CASSLQGDRTDTQYF. CDR3 sequence (DNA): TGCGCCAGCAGCCTACAGGGAGATAGGACAGATACGCAGTATTTT. V is TRBV5-1 and J is TRBJ2-3; D might be TRBD1 (6 bases). Trimming removed 4 bases from V and 3 bases from J, with 15 bases in between. Germline CDR1 and CDR2: SGHRS and YFSETQ. This CDR3 has 15 amino acids.

This clone was picked up one time. The V call is TRBV18, the J call TRBJ2-2; D is unclear. The CDR3 is 16 residues long. Trimming removed 1 base from V and 4 bases from J, with 13 bases in between. CDR1 and CDR2 from the germline V gene are KGHSH and LQKENI. The CDR3: CASSPLYRDATGELFF. The DNA for the CDR3 is TGTGCCAGCTCACCACTCTACCGCGATGCCACCGGGGAGCTGTTTTTT. Together with reference TRBV18 and TRBJ2-2, the CDR3 gives the full variable domain: NAGVMQNPRHLVRRRGQEARLRCSPMKGHSHVYWYRQLPEEGLKFMVYLQKENIIDESGMPKERFSAEFPKEGPSILRIQQVVRGDSAAYFCASSPLYRDATGELFFGEGSRLTVL.

As regards this clone: Additional DNA sequences in this sample encode the identical CDR3. The chain recombines TRBV28 with TRBJ1-5, with D possibly TRBD1 on 5 matching bases. Germline CDR1 reads MDHEN; CDR2 reads SYDVKM. Deletions cut 5 bases from V and 5 bases from J, with 10 bases between. There are 13 residues in the CDR3. CDR3 nucleotides: TGTGCCAGCAGTCCCCTGGGGCATCAGCCCCAGCATTTT. It specifies CASSPLGHQPQHF.

This chain uses TRBV4-3 with TRBJ2-7; possible D gene TRBD2, 6 bases. This CDR3 spans 16 amino acids. Germline V CDR1 and CDR2: LGHNA, YSLEER. The V gene lost 0 bases and the J gene lost 0 bases, with 12 bases spanning the gap. The CDR3 DNA reads as TGCGCCAGCAGCCAAGAATGGAGCGGGCCCTCCTACGAGCAGTACTTC. Its protein product is CASSQEWSGPSYEQYF.

This clone has only a few counts. This chain uses TRBV7-2 with TRBJ1-1; no reliable D call. From germline, CDR1 is SGHTA and CDR2 FQGNSA. Trimming left V 1 base short and J 4 bases short, with 16 bases between. This CDR3 spans 16 amino acids. CDR3 bases: TGTGCCAGCAGCTTAGGGGCTTCGAGGGATCCCACTGAAGCTTTCTTT. It translates to CASSLGASRDPTEAFF.

The V call is TRBV5-1, the J call TRBJ2-2, with a possible D match to TRBD1 (6 bases). In germline, CDR1 is SGHRS, CDR2 YFSETQ. The CDR3 is 15 residues long. Trimming stripped 0 bases from V and 8 bases from J, with 14 bases between. Here the CDR3 DNA reads TGCGCCAGCAGCTTGGCCACTTCAGGGGTGGGGGAGCTGTTTTTT. The encoded protein is CASSLATSGVGELFF.

J is TRBJ2-4 and V is TRBV4-3; TRBD1 agrees at 8 bases. Germline V gives CDR1 LGHNA, CDR2 YSLEER. V lost 1 base to trimming and J lost 8 bases; unmatched junction nucleotides: 4. The CDR3 consists of 14 residues. This CDR3 is CASSQGQGAYIQYF. The CDR3 DNA follows: TGCGCCAGCAGCCAAGGGCAGGGGGCATACATTCAGTACTTC.

V is TRBV7-9 and J is TRBJ2-3; TRBD1 matches 7 bases. Germline CDR1 reads SEHNR; CDR2 reads FQNEAQ (reference sequence). The CDR3 has 15 amino acids. The V segment lost 2 bases and the J segment 2 bases; nucleotides outside the gene matches: 4. CDR3 in DNA: TGTGCCAGCAGCTTAACAGGGGCCCCCACAGATACGCAGTATTTT. Translating it yields CASSLTGAPTDTQYF.

This chain joins TRBV29-1 and TRBJ1-1; maybe TRBD1 (6 bases). Between the trimmed V and J ends, which lost 3 bases and 3 bases, there was a span of 11 bases. CDR1 SQVTM and CDR2 ANQGSEA come from the germline V gene. The CDR3 extends over 13 amino acids. CDR3 residues: CSVDGGAYTEAFF. CDR3 nucleotides: TGCAGCGTTGATGGGGGGGCCTACACTGAAGCTTTCTTT.

This clone occurred once. V usage is TRBV19 and J usage is TRBJ2-6, with 12 nucleotides matching TRBD1. In germline, CDR1 is LNHDA, CDR2 SQIVND (reference sequence). This CDR3 is built from 18 residues. The ends lost 3 bases at V and 1 base at J; junction bases unmatched: 4. The CDR3 here is CASSIGTGGASGANVLTF. CDR3 bases: TGTGCCAGTAGTATCGGGACAGGGGGCGCGTCTGGGGCCAACGTCCTGACTTTC.

V gene TRBV5-1 combines with J gene TRBJ1-2; 11 nucleotides line up with TRBD1. Germline lookup yields CDR1 SGHRS and CDR2 YFSETQ. V was pared by 3 bases and J by 8 bases, with 9 bases of the junction left unmatched. The CDR3 consists of 15 residues. The CDR3 DNA sequence: TGCGCCAGCAGCTCACCGGGACAGGGGGGTTTGGGCTACACCTTC. Protein: CASSSPGQGGLGYTF.

The rearrangement joins TRBV15 to TRBJ1-2; D possibly corresponds to TRBD1 (5 bases). The V end was cut by 9 bases, the J end by 4 bases, with 15 bases between. CDR1 is LNHNV, CDR2 YYDKDF, per germline (reference sequence). CDR3 size: 13 residues. CDR3 sequence (DNA): TGTGCCACGTCAGACAGATCCTTCTATGGCTACACCTTC. It translates to CATSDRSFYGYTF.

CDR3 nucleotides: TGTGCCAGTAGTTTCACAGGGGGCGCTGGGTACGAGCAGTACTTC. It is translated as CASSFTGGAGYEQYF. The chain joins TRBV19 to TRBJ2-7; 9 bases match TRBD1. CDR3 length: 15 amino acids. Germline CDR1 is LNHDA and CDR2 is SQIVND (reference sequence). V lost 5 bases, J lost 4 bases, and 9 bases stayed unmatched.

This chain connects TRBV6-5 to TRBJ1-5; weak D call: TRBD1 (6 bases). The CDR3 totals 13 residues. The germline gives CDR1 MNHEY, CDR2 SVGAGI. V lost 6 bases, J lost 7 bases, and 13 bases lay in between. This CDR3 reads CASRRDIGQPQHF. CDR3 coding DNA: TGTGCCAGCAGAAGGGACATTGGACAGCCCCAGCATTTT.